These 9 T cell receptor beta chains came from one sample sequenced in a study of lymphopenia after photon versus proton radiotherapy. The table came from immunoSEQ multiplex PCR; TCRdb's copy has only in-frame clones and leaves some out. This sample has fewer than 35,000 clones, with 89% found just once. Specimen: peripheral blood, collected from a patient treated with proton-based radiotherapy. Source of these receptors: a woman between 65 and 79 years old with pancreatic cancer. Some clones in this sample may be carry-over from other donors' samples.

CDR3 bases: TGCGCCAGCAGCCAAGATTCCGGACTAGCGGGGTTTCGCAATGAGCAGTTCTTC. It is translated as CASSQDSGLAGFRNEQFF. V usage is TRBV4-1 and J usage is TRBJ2-1; 12 bases fit TRBD2. Germline V gene data show CDR1 as MGHRA and CDR2 as YSYEKL. J was trimmed by 6 bases and V by 0 bases; bases with no gene match: 9. This CDR3 region has 18 residues.

The chain uses TRBV2 and TRBJ1-1; D unresolved. With 4 bases removed from V and 11 bases from J, the gap between germline ends came to 11 bases. The germline V gene encodes CDR1 SNHLY and CDR2 FYNNEI. CDR3 length equals 11 residues. The CDR3: CASSVGGSAFF. In DNA form, the CDR3 reads TGTGCCAGCAGTGTGGGAGGGAGTGCTTTCTTT.

This chain uses TRBV5-1 with TRBJ1-4, with a tentative D call TRBD1 (6 bases). The CDR3 loop spans 15 amino acids. Germline V gene data show CDR1 as SGHRS and CDR2 as YFSETQ. Trimming left V 2 bases short and J 9 bases short, with 17 bases between. The CDR3 coding sequence is TGCGCCAGCAGCTTAGGGGACATATCGGATCAAAAACTGTTTTTT. The encoded protein is CASSLGDISDQKLFF.

This clone was detected once. The J gene is TRBJ1-2, the V gene TRBV20-1; TRBD1 might be the D (5 bases). The CDR3 consists of 11 residues. V lost 3 bases to trimming and J lost 7 bases, with 9 bases between them. CDR1 DFQATT and CDR2 SNEGSKA come from the germline V gene (reference sequence). The DNA of the CDR3 is TGCAGTGCTAGTGCAGGGTTTGGCTACACCTTC. This codes for CSASAGFGYTF.

The J gene is TRBJ2-3, the V gene TRBV11-1; D remains ambiguous. Germline assignment: CDR1 SGHAT and CDR2 FQDESV (reference sequence). With 3 bases removed from V and 6 bases from J, the gap between germline ends came to 7 bases. CDR3 length equals 12 residues. CDR3 sequence (DNA): TGTGCCAGCAGCTTGGTTGGGGATACGCAGTATTTT. Translating gives CASSLVGDTQYF.

The J gene is TRBJ2-7, the V gene TRBV5-1, with D maybe TRBD1 (6 bases). The CDR3 length is 15 residues. Trimming pared 0 bases from V and 5 bases from J, leaving 15 bases between. Germline V CDR1 and CDR2: SGHRS, YFSETQ. The CDR3 bases are TGCGCCAGCAGCTTGGGCGCAGGGGATGATGACGAGCAGTACTTC. It codes for CASSLGAGDDDEQYF.

The chain uses TRBV6-5 and TRBJ2-7, with TRBD2 as a possible D gene (6 bases). Germline V lookup: CDR1 MNHEY, CDR2 SVGAGI. Trimming shortened V by 0 bases and J by 6 bases, and 15 bases separated the two germline ends. This CDR3 spans 15 amino acids. The CDR3, as DNA: TGTGCCAGCAGTTACTCGAGGGGACTTCTTTCCGAGCAGTACTTC. Translation gives CASSYSRGLLSEQYF.

The chain couples TRBV28 to TRBJ2-7; the D gene could be TRBD1 or TRBD2 (5 bases each). CDR3 length: 14 amino acids. Germline values: CDR1 MDHEN, CDR2 SYDVKM. The germline V and J ends were trimmed by 8 bases and 0 bases, with 14 bases remaining between them. CDR3: CASRRAGSSYEQYF. The CDR3 DNA is TGTGCCAGCCGTCGTGCAGGGAGCTCCTACGAGCAGTACTTC.

This clone was recorded only once. The chain uses TRBV5-1 and TRBJ2-7; D is perhaps TRBD1 (6 bases). Germline-derived CDR1 and CDR2 are SGHRS and YFSETQ. V was shortened by 5 bases and J by 1 base, with 10 bases between the two germline ends. The CDR3 covers 13 residues. CDR3 region: CASRQGKSYEQYF. The DNA of the CDR3 is TGCGCCAGCAGGCAGGGGAAGTCCTACGAGCAGTACTTC. Full variable domain (remainder filled in from reference TRBV5-1 and TRBJ2-7): KAGVTQTPRYLIKTRGQQVTLSCSPISGHRSVSWYQQTPGQGLQFLFEYFSETQRNKGNFPGRFSGRQFSNSRSEMNVSTLELGDSALYLCASRQGKSYEQYFGPGTRLTVT.